A single sample is the source of the 18 T cell receptor beta chains below, sequenced in a study of control samples from healthy donors and cancer patients. TCRdb keeps only in-frame clones here, not all; method: immunoSEQ multiplex PCR. The sample lists over 150,000 clones; around 94% were seen once. Sequenced material: blood. These receptor sequences come from a man aged 25-40 years in good health.

This clone was found a few times. The gene calls are TRBV7-2 and TRBJ1-1; D remains unclear. V lost 4 bases, J lost 3 bases, and 18 bases lay in between. The length of the CDR3 is 16 residues. Germline V gives CDR1 SGHTA, CDR2 FQGNSA. The CDR3 sequence: CASSSLWATRDTEAFF. The CDR3 nucleotides are TGTGCCAGCAGCTCCCTCTGGGCGACCCGGGACACTGAAGCTTTCTTT.

V gene TRBV18 combines with J gene TRBJ1-5, with a weak D call TRBD1 (6 bases). In germline, CDR1 is KGHSH, CDR2 LQKENI. This CDR3 has 17 amino acids. Trimming removed 1 base at V and 0 bases at J, with 13 bases between. CDR3 loop: CASSPQATGYSNQPQHF. The CDR3 bases are TGTGCCAGCTCACCACAAGCCACAGGGTATAGCAATCAGCCCCAGCATTTT.

The genes are TRBV10-3 and TRBJ2-1; 7 bases align to TRBD2. Per the germline V gene, CDR1 is ENHRY and CDR2 is SYGVKD. The CDR3 has 14 residues. With V trimmed by 6 bases and J by 4 bases, 6 bases remained unmatched. This CDR3 reads CAIRSGALYNEQFF. Here the CDR3 DNA reads TGTGCCATCAGAAGCGGGGCATTATACAATGAGCAGTTCTTC.

The CDR3 region has the DNA TGTGCCTGGAGTTTACAAGGCTCTGGAAACACCATATATTTT. Protein product: CAWSLQGSGNTIYF. This chain joins TRBV30 and TRBJ1-3; D gene unclear. Germline CDR1 and CDR2: GTSNPN and SVGIG (reference sequence). Trimming shortened V by 2 bases and J by 0 bases, and 8 bases separated the two germline ends. The CDR3 runs 14 residues.

CDR3 nucleotide sequence: TGTGCCACCAGTGTGGGGGGAGAGACCCAGTACTTC. It codes for CATSVGGETQYF. V and J are TRBV24-1 and TRBJ2-5, with D possibly matching TRBD2 (6 bases). CDR1 KGHDR and CDR2 SFDVKD come from the germline V gene. Trimming left V 5 bases short and J 4 bases short, with 7 bases between. The CDR3 sequence is 12 residues long.

In its sample, this clone was seen once. V gene TRBV28 combines with J gene TRBJ1-5, with 7 nucleotides matching TRBD1. Germline values: CDR1 MDHEN, CDR2 SYDVKM. J was trimmed by 5 bases and V by 2 bases; bases with no gene match: 6. This CDR3 spans 15 amino acids. CDR3 loop: CASSLRQGGYQPQHF. The CDR3 DNA reads TGTGCCAGCAGTTTAAGGCAGGGGGGGTATCAGCCCCAGCATTTT.

This chain uses TRBV2 with TRBJ1-1; D might be TRBD1 (5 bases). V lost 3 bases and J lost 3, with 17 bases in between. The CDR3 totals 16 residues. Germline V gives CDR1 SNHLY, CDR2 FYNNEI. In DNA, the CDR3 is TGTGCCAGCAGTGATTGGGCCCTCGGGGGGGACACTGAAGCTTTCTTT. It codes for CASSDWALGGDTEAFF.

CDR3 protein: CASSAQDRAELFF. CDR3 DNA sequence: TGTGCCAGCAGTGCTCAAGACAGGGCGGAACTGTTTTTT. The gene calls are TRBV28 and TRBJ1-4, with TRBD1 identical over 7 bases. V shed 5 bases, J shed 12 bases, and the junction held 9 bases outside the gene matches. This CDR3 comprises 13 residues. Germline values: CDR1 MDHEN, CDR2 SYDVKM.

V and J are TRBV5-1 and TRBJ2-7; D is possibly TRBD2 (5 bases). Trimming removed 2 bases from V and 6 bases from J, with 12 bases in between. Germline lookup yields CDR1 SGHRS and CDR2 YFSETQ. The CDR3 extends over 13 amino acids. In DNA form, the CDR3 reads TGCGCCAGCAGCTTCATGGGAGCTGGCGAGCAGTACTTC. Translating gives CASSFMGAGEQYF.

This clone came up a few times. This chain uses TRBV5-1 with TRBJ1-6; D is possibly TRBD1 (6 bases). V was shortened by 0 bases and J by 9 bases, with 19 bases between the two germline ends. The CDR3 loop spans 17 amino acids. CDR1 SGHRS and CDR2 YFSETQ come from the germline V gene. This CDR3 is CASSLAGAKGESSPLHF. The CDR3 nucleotides read TGCGCCAGCAGCTTGGCAGGGGCAAAGGGGGAGAGTTCACCCCTCCACTTT.

This rearrangement joins TRBV7-8 to TRBJ2-1, with TRBD2 matching over 11 bases. CDR1 is SGHVS, CDR2 FQNEAQ, per germline. The CDR3 contains 14 residues. J was trimmed by 6 bases and V by 4 bases; bases with no gene match: 2. In DNA form, the CDR3 reads TGTGCCAGCAGCTCGGGGACTAGCGGCAATGAGCAGTTCTTC. Translation gives CASSSGTSGNEQFF.

V is TRBV9 and J is TRBJ2-7, with 10 bases that match TRBD1. The CDR3 runs to 15 residues. V shed 2 bases and J 5 bases; nucleotides not matched to a gene: 7. Looked up from germline, CDR1 is SGDLS and CDR2 is YYNGEE. The CDR3 coding sequence is TGTGCCAGCAGCGTCGAGGGGGACAGGGGCGACGAGCAGTACTTC. It encodes CASSVEGDRGDEQYF.

The rearrangement uses TRBV27 and TRBJ2-5, with TRBD2 matching over 9 bases. The CDR3 totals 14 residues. The V and J ends lost 6 bases and 4 bases, in that order; junction bases with no gene match: 6. CDR1 and CDR2 from the germline V gene are MNHEY and SMNVEV (reference sequence). This chain's CDR3 is CASSPQAGGETQYF. DNA for the CDR3: TGTGCCAGCAGCCCACAAGCGGGAGGAGAGACCCAGTACTTC.

V and J are TRBV4-1 and TRBJ1-3; TRBD1 might be the D (6 bases). Germline V gene data show CDR1 as MGHRA and CDR2 as YSYEKL. V was pared by 1 base and J by 2 bases, with 9 bases between. The CDR3 totals 15 residues. Here the CDR3 reads CASSQGTVAGNTIYF. The CDR3 DNA sequence: TGCGCCAGCAGCCAAGGGACAGTCGCTGGAAACACCATATATTTT.

This clone has just one count. The chain combines TRBV6-5 with TRBJ2-7, with 7 positions matching TRBD1. This CDR3 contains 12 residues. The V gene end was trimmed by 7 bases and the J gene end by 7 bases; junction bases not matched to a gene: 7. CDR1 is MNHEY and CDR2 is SVGAGI in the germline V gene. In nucleotides, the CDR3 is TGTGCCAGCAAGTTGGACAGGAGAGAGCAGTACTTC. As protein: CASKLDRREQYF.

V and J are TRBV29-1 and TRBJ1-2; maybe TRBD1 (5 bases). Per the germline V gene, CDR1 is SQVTM and CDR2 is ANQGSEA. The germline V and J ends were trimmed by 3 bases and 8 bases, with 10 bases remaining between them. The CDR3 is 11 amino acids. The CDR3 DNA follows: TGCAGCGTTGAGTCAGGGCCCGGCTACACCTTC. It codes for CSVESGPGYTF.

The rearrangement joins TRBV4-1 to TRBJ1-6; no clear D. With 4 bases removed from V and 0 bases from J, the gap between germline ends came to 10 bases. The CDR3 has 16 amino acids. Germline lookup yields CDR1 MGHRA and CDR2 YSYEKL. CDR3 bases: TGCGCCAGCAGCCCCCGGCCGAGCTCCTATAATTCACCCCTCCACTTT. Encoded protein: CASSPRPSSYNSPLHF.

The chain links TRBV6-5 to TRBJ2-2, with TRBD1 identical over 7 bases. Germline values: CDR1 MNHEY, CDR2 SVGAGI. The junction had 5 bases not matched to a gene; V was cut back by 5 bases and J by 5 bases. The CDR3 loop spans 14 amino acids. CDR3 sequence (DNA): TGTGCCAGCAGTCACCAGACAGGGACCGGGGAGCTGTTTTTT. This gives the protein CASSHQTGTGELFF.